This T cell receptor (beta chain) comes out of a study of spatial heterogeneity in lung cancer. Study overall: Across the raw uncorrected reads, a unique TCR and UMI combination was observed, on average, more than ten times. Overall study findings and caveats: Intratumoral expanded alpha and beta TCR counts were found to track tumor mutation counts.

This clonotype showed up many times. Antigen specificity is unknown. The library was prepared for alpha chains; this beta chain is a stray read, so its frequency means little. The germline CDR1 and CDR2 sequences are KGHDR and SFDVKD. CDR3 length equals 14 residues. V lost 4 bases and J 3 bases, leaving 9 bases between the germline ends. This sample's time point: sample taken at primary tumor resection. No cells were sorted before sequencing. The whole RNA sequenced was extracted from tumor, nontumor lung or frozen PBMC. Each CDR3 protein gets one entry after TCRdb re-called the 5' RACE reads with MiXCR. The profile shows 13,000 or so distinct CDR3 sequences, 5.6% of them singletons.

The input for sequencing was lung tumor tissue, taken at surgery. The clonotype was recovered from a female donor with early-stage non-small cell lung cancer. The chain joins TRBV24-1 to TRBJ2-1; maybe TRBD1 (6 bases). CDR3 region: CATSEGASYNEQFF. The DNA for the CDR3 is TGTGCCACCAGTGAGGGGGCGAGCTACAATGAGCAGTTCTTC.